This TCR beta chain was identified during a study of OX40 agonist ivuxolimab in advanced cancers. Clones were sequenced by immunoSEQ multiplex PCR, and TCRdb holds only the in-frame ones, with some missing. The sample holds roughly 7,000 clones, just over 85% seen once. After removal of 9 bases from V and 5 bases from J, the junction contained 10 bases not matched to a gene. The CDR3 extends over 14 amino acids. Germline assignment: CDR1 LNHDA and CDR2 SQIVND (reference sequence). This receptor was obtained from an adult with an advanced solid tumor such as melanoma, head and neck, liver or kidney cancer. The input for sequencing was CD4+ or CD8+ T cells sorted from blood, taken in a trial of the OX40 agonist ivuxolimab. The V gene is TRBV19, the J gene TRBJ1-1; 9 bases align to TRBD1. The CDR3 bases are TGTGCCAGCACCGGAGGACAGGGGTCAACTGAAGCTTTCTTT. This encodes CASTGGQGSTEAFF.